Listed below are T cell receptor beta chains from one sample, sequenced in a study of beta chain features in type 1 diabetes. Clones were read by immunoSEQ multiplex PCR, and TCRdb kept only the in-frame ones, dropping some. The table records 600,000 to 650,000 clones, about 16% of them present only once. Source material: naive CD4+ T cells from blood. The receptor set was obtained from a man aged 18 to 29 in good health. Both conserved end residues are part of each CDR3. Clone size is stated in some rows and not others, as once, few, many or a class when expanded.

TRBV5-1,.,CASSLESFGTDTQYF
TRBV19,.,CASSIAHSLYEQYF
TRBV19,few,CASSIGDLWDTQYF
TRBV9,once,CASSVGQGRQGSNYGYTF
TRBV19,.,CASSLGGGQSNQPQHF
TRBV4-1,.,CASSPPPGGHRQFF
TRBV4-1,few,CASSVRGQTYEQYF
TRBV7-7,.,CASSSQIRGEQYF
TRBV25-1,.,CASARQGGTEAFF
TRBV11-2,.,CASSLFGPGNSYEQYF
TRBV9,few,CASSGSGHTDTQYF
TRBV7-6,few,CASSLGTSASYNSPLHF
TRBV7-3,.,CASSLRRRETQYF
TRBV14,few,CASSLTWRNEQYF
TRBV6-6,.,CASSYSTGSANYGYTF
TRBV4-3,.,CASSHSPTTGADQAFF
TRBV4-3,.,CASSQDTGTANYGYTF
TRBV9,.,CASSARRTASYNEQFF
TRBV4-3,few,CASSLYDRGLDKYEQYF
TRBV28,few,CASISGGQGKNIQYF
TRBV6-5,.,CASSYVPGLAENEQFF
TRBV29-1,.,CSVPSGRKYEQYF
TRBV5-1,.,CASRWDSRKSTDTQYF
TRBV6-6,few,CASSYSDRPNTEAFF
TRBV11-2,few,CASSLVGHSTDTQYF
TRBV5-1,few,CASSRTNNEQFF
TRBV7-2,few,CASSLGREFWTQYF
TRBV28,.,CASSPLFTEAFF
TRBV12-5,.,CASGLDHRPDTQYF
TRBV29-1,few,CSVGPRFQETQYF
TRBV19,.,CASIMGWAESDEAFF
TRBV21-1,few,CASSKEEMGNQPQHF
TRBV7-2,.,CASSLNRVNTEAFF
TRBV19,few,CASSIRGSSYEQYF
TRBV28,.,CASSFRGLSPNNEQFF
TRBV5-4,once,CASSFRTGVRIGNEQFF
TRBV19,.,CASTFPRGYGYTF
TRBV27,.,CASSFTAGGSISYNEQFF
TRBV7-3,few,CASSSGSGVDTQYF
TRBV7-2,few,CASTLGEASGAKETQYF
TRBV7-8,.,CARPSLGQLSYSNQPQHF
TRBV27,few,CASSLDRGVNPQHF
TRBV5-4,.,CASSLGPNQETQYF
TRBV5-6,.,CASSLNSAGGDTQYF
TRBV6-5,.,CASSYAPTSNYGYTF
TRBV30,.,CAFHRTGIYEQYF
TRBV18,.,CASSPPLISETQYF
TRBV5-1,.,CASSGTGPRGTGELFF
TRBV11-2,few,CASSLDGSGANVLTF
TRBV7-3,.,CASSGQGLVYTEAFF
TRBV4-3,.,CASSPPGQGNQPQHF
TRBV7-9,.,CASSLAILTDTQYF
TRBV7-9,.,CASSPRETQYF
TRBV28,few,CASSLFPASDTQYF
TRBV29-1,.,CSAWTGGQREQYF